Following are 7 T cell receptor beta chains from one sample sequenced in a study of shared clonotypes between healthy human individuals (TCRdb year 2020). Library preparation was by the immunoSEQ multiplex PCR assay. The table was pulled from immuneACCESS by TCRdb, which kept in-frame rearrangements only. Such tables lose some clones; where checked, under half of the loss comes from unresolved V genes, and the rest has no known cause. Here the sample has about 380,000 clones; 95% to 97% occur a single time. Jointly, the top ten make up 0.32% of the sample. The sequencing sample was made of memory CD8+ T cells sorted from blood. Interpreted using the paper, the cell subset or site label stands for: CD45RO+ cells pooled with CCR7-negative TemRA cells. These receptors all stem from a man aged 25 to 40 in good health.

The rearrangement joins TRBV5-1 to TRBJ2-3; 14 nucleotides align to TRBD2. The CDR3 totals 17 residues. Germline CDR1 reads SGHRS; CDR2 reads YFSETQ. V was clipped by 0 bases and J by 3 bases; unmatched bases: 3. CDR3 amino acids: CASSLGLAGGPTDTQYF. As DNA, the CDR3 is TGCGCCAGCAGCTTGGGACTAGCGGGAGGGCCTACAGATACGCAGTATTTT.

The chain links TRBV10-3 to TRBJ2-1, with D possibly matching TRBD2 (6 bases). The germline gives CDR1 ENHRY, CDR2 SYGVKD. The CDR3 extends over 13 amino acids. Deletions cut 3 bases from V and 9 bases from J, with 12 bases between. The CDR3 reads CAISERGWGEQFF. CDR3 nucleotide sequence: TGTGCCATCAGTGAACGGGGGTGGGGTGAGCAGTTCTTC.

The CDR3 nucleotides read TGTGCCAGCAGTCCTACAGGGACTGAAGCTTTCTTT. Its translation: CASSPTGTEAFF. The rearrangement uses TRBV11-2 and TRBJ1-1, with TRBD1 as a possible D gene (6 bases). CDR3 length: 12 residues. Germline V gene sequence: CDR1 SGHAT, CDR2 FQNNGV. Deletions cut 6 bases from V and 5 bases from J, with 10 bases between.

This clone was seen a single time. The chain joins TRBV19 to TRBJ1-4; D is uncertain. The length of the CDR3 is 13 residues. Trimming pared 5 bases from V and 2 bases from J, leaving 6 bases between. CDR1 and CDR2 from the germline V gene are LNHDA and SQIVND (reference sequence). CDR3 sequence reads: CASSRTTNEKLFF. The CDR3 region has the DNA TGTGCCAGTAGTCGAACTACTAATGAAAAACTGTTTTTT.

The chain carries TRBV10-3 and TRBJ1-1; maybe TRBD1 (5 bases). V gave up 3 bases and J gave up 6 bases, with 20 bases separating them. CDR3 length equals 16 residues. Germline V gives CDR1 ENHRY, CDR2 SYGVKD. The CDR3 nucleotides are TGTGCCATCAGTGACCAGGGTCAAGTCTTCTGGGCTGAAGCTTTCTTT. Amino acid sequence: CAISDQGQVFWAEAFF.

The chain combines TRBV6-5 with TRBJ1-2; D possibly corresponds to TRBD1 (5 bases). The CDR3 is 12 amino acids. Germline values: CDR1 MNHEY, CDR2 SVGAGI. Trimming left V 7 bases short and J 8 bases short, with 14 bases between. Here the CDR3 DNA reads TGTGCCAGCACCTCGGGAGGGGAGGGCTACACCTTC. This encodes CASTSGGEGYTF.

The V gene is TRBV6-1, the J gene TRBJ2-5; TRBD2 agrees at 13 bases. V lost 3 bases to trimming and J lost 1 base; unmatched junction nucleotides: 5. Germline V gene sequence: CDR1 MNHNS, CDR2 SASEGT. CDR3 length: 17 amino acids. CDR3 residues: CASSDSGTSGIQETQYF. Here the CDR3 DNA reads TGTGCCAGCAGTGATTCCGGGACTAGCGGGATCCAAGAGACCCAGTACTTC.